This TCR beta chain was captured by sequencing in a study of response to subunit inactivated influenza vaccine. TCRdb redid the calling of the RT-PCR reads with MiXCR, one entry per CDR3 protein. The repertoire holds roughly 500,000 distinct CDR3 sequences, with 16% as singletons. This clonotype was seen a handful of times. Its target is not known. Overall study findings and caveats: It was suggested by the authors that few new T cells are recruited by each seasonal influenza vaccination.

Germline V gene sequence: CDR1 LGHNA, CDR2 YNFKEQ. Germline trimming cut 0 bases from V and 7 bases from J; bases unmatched to any gene: 6. The CDR3 length is 15 residues. Sequencing was performed on CD4+ T cells sorted from PBMCs, taken less than 30 months after vaccination. This clonotype originated in a man aged 50-75 years who received an inactivated influenza vaccine. The chain couples TRBV4-2 to TRBJ2-7, with 10 bases identical to TRBD2. The CDR3 bases are TGTGCCAGCAGCCAAGATTTCGGGACTAGCGAAGAGCAGTACTTC. It yields the protein CASSQDFGTSEEQYF.